Listed here are 8 T cell receptor beta chains from one sample, sequenced in a study of chemoradiotherapy in HPV16-positive cancers. Repertoires were generated with immunoSEQ multiplex PCR, while TCRdb's copy carries only in-frame clones and drops some. The sample has about 7,500 clones; 60% to 80% are singletons. Sequenced here: tumor tissue, sampled from a patient who underwent chemoradiotherapy. The receptors stem from a human donor with HPV-associated anogenital cancer.

The chain joins TRBV30 to TRBJ2-5, with D tentatively TRBD1 or TRBD2 (7 bases each). The CDR3 totals 12 residues. Germline CDR1 reads GTSNPN; CDR2 reads SVGIG (reference sequence). V was trimmed by 4 bases and J by 7 bases, leaving 13 bases between them. The CDR3 DNA reads as TGTGCCTGGAACGACAGGGAGGGGACCCAGTACTTC. Protein: CAWNDREGTQYF.

This rearrangement joins TRBV5-1 to TRBJ2-2, with D unclear. Trimming cost V 4 bases and J 4 bases, with 11 bases left between them. The CDR3 has 14 amino acids. Per germline, CDR1 SGHRS and CDR2 YFSETQ. The CDR3 here is CASSPSEFTGELFF. The CDR3, as DNA: TGCGCCAGCAGCCCCAGTGAGTTCACCGGGGAGCTGTTTTTT.

This chain connects TRBV7-6 to TRBJ2-7, with TRBD2 as a possible D gene (6 bases). CDR3 size: 13 residues. Trimming left V 5 bases short and J 4 bases short, with 12 bases between. In germline, CDR1 is SGHVS, CDR2 FNYEAQ. CDR3 loop: CASSPGGLYEQYF. For the CDR3, the DNA is TGTGCCAGCAGCCCCGGGGGATTGTACGAGCAGTACTTC.

The rearrangement links TRBV27 to TRBJ1-6; D gene unclear. Germline values: CDR1 MNHEY, CDR2 SMNVEV (reference sequence). The length of the CDR3 is 13 residues. Trimming took off 1 base at V and 7 bases at J, with 5 bases between the two ends. This CDR3 is CASSLYRNSPLHF. CDR3 nucleotide sequence: TGTGCCAGCAGTTTATATCGGAATTCACCCCTCCACTTT.

The chain carries TRBV7-2 and TRBJ2-1, with D perhaps TRBD2 (7 bases). The V end was cut by 3 bases, the J end by 4 bases, with 13 bases between. CDR3 size: 15 residues. Looked up from germline, CDR1 is SGHTA and CDR2 is FQGNSA. CDR3 sequence: CASSLRGRGYNEQFF. Here the CDR3 DNA reads TGTGCCAGCAGCTTGAGGGGGAGGGGGTACAATGAGCAGTTCTTC.

This chain connects TRBV5-4 to TRBJ1-4; D may be TRBD1 (6 bases). There are 16 residues in the CDR3. V was cut by 0 bases and J by 8 bases, with 17 bases left in between. CDR1 is SGHNT, CDR2 YYREEE, per germline (reference sequence). CDR3 region: CASSLAGGGRKEKLFF. The CDR3 DNA reads TGTGCCAGCAGCTTGGCCGGGGGGGGGCGCAAGGAAAAACTGTTTTTT.

CDR3 sequence reads: CASTRGLAGGYNEQFF. In DNA, the CDR3 is TGTGCCAGCACCCGCGGACTAGCGGGAGGGTACAATGAGCAGTTCTTC. This rearrangement joins TRBV2 to TRBJ2-1, with 15 bases lining up with TRBD2. The CDR3 is 16 amino acids. The trim removed 7 bases at V and 4 bases at J, leaving 5 bases unmatched. Germline V gives CDR1 SNHLY, CDR2 FYNNEI.

The rearrangement joins TRBV2 to TRBJ2-1, with 7 bases lining up with TRBD2. Germline V gene sequence: CDR1 SNHLY, CDR2 FYNNEI. CDR3 length: 15 amino acids. V shed 2 bases and J 5 bases; nucleotides not matched to a gene: 6. In DNA, the CDR3 is TGTGCCAGCAGTGAATGGTCTAGCGGAGACAATGAGCAGTTCTTC. It yields the protein CASSEWSSGDNEQFF.